This T cell receptor beta chain derives from a study of regulatory T cells in long-lasting Graves disease. General observations from the study: Newly diagnosed Graves' patients exceeded persistent ones in TCR diversity.

On this clonotype: Its specificity is unknown.

The TCR beta library used iRepertoire HTBI primers with Arm-PCR amplification of CDR3. TCRdb independently ran MiXCR on the multiplex PCR reads; one entry per CDR3 protein. The sample has just over 600,000 distinct CDR3 sequences; about 15% are singletons. Losses at the gene ends were 4 bases for V and 1 base for J; bases not matched to a gene: 3. The CDR3 is 17 amino acids. Germline lookup yields CDR1 SGHRS and CDR2 YFSETQ. Specified time point: newly diagnosed GD, antithyroid drugs for less than 3 months. Extracted RNA from PBMCs served as the source of the TCR library. The sample was also reused in another study, on T cells in Graves' hyperthyroidism and ophthalmopathy. This second study says: Hyperthyroidism in the patients, aged 18 to 65, was newly diagnosed and under 2 months in duration.

The sequence derives from a woman younger than 45 with Graves disease. The rearrangement uses TRBV5-1 and TRBJ2-6; 12 bases align to TRBD2. Sample: peripheral blood mononuclear cells (PBMCs), taken at new diagnosis, from a patient treated with antithyroid drugs. The CDR3 DNA follows: TGCGCCAGCAGCCAGACTAGCGGGAGTTCTGGGGCCAACGTCCTGACTTTC. Translation gives CASSQTSGSSGANVLTF.